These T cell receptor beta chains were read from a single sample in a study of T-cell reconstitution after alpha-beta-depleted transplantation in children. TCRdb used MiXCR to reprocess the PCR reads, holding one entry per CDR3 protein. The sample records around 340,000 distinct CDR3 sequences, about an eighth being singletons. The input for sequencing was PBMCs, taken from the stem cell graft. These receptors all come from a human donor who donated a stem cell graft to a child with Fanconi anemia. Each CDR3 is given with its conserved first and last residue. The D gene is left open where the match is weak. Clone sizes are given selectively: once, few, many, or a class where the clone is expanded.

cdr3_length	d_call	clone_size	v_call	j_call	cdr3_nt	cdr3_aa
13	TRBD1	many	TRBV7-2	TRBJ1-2	TGTGCCAGCAGCTCGACAGGGGTCTATGGCTACACCTTC	CASSSTGVYGYTF
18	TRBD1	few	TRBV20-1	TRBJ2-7	TGCAGTGCCGTTGCCGGGACAGGGCCCCCTTTGTTACATTCCGAGCAGTACTTC	CSAVAGTGPPLLHSEQYF
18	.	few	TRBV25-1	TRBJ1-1	TGTGCCAGCAGTGAATTTCTCCCGACCGGGACGGAAAACACTGAAGCTTTCTTT	CASSEFLPTGTENTEAFF
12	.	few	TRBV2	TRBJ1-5	TGTGCCAGCAGTCAACAGGGCCAGCCCCAGCATTTT	CASSQQGQPQHF
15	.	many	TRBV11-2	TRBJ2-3	TGTGCCAGCGGCGGAGGTAGAGAGGGCACAGATACGCAGTATTTT	CASGGGREGTDTQYF
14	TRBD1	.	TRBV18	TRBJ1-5	TGTGCCAGCTCACAGACAGGGGAGGAACAGCCCCAGCATTTT	CASSQTGEEQPQHF
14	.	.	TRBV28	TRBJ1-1	TGTGCCAGCAGCGCCACAGGAGCATATAGAGAAGCTTTCTTT	CASSATGAYREAFF
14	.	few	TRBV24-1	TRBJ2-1	TGTGCCACCAGTGAGCCCGAGGTGCGCAATGAGCAGTTCTTC	CATSEPEVRNEQFF
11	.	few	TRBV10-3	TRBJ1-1	TGTGCCGCACAGGGGAACACTGAAGCTTTCTTT	CAAQGNTEAFF
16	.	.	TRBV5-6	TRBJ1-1	TGTGCCAGCAGCTCCCCGGGGTTTGGGGAGAGGACTGAAGCTTTCTTT	CASSSPGFGERTEAFF
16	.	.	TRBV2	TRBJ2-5	TGTGCCAGCAGTGACAGGACAGACTCACAATTAGAGACCCAGTACTTC	CASSDRTDSQLETQYF
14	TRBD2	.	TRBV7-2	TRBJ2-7	TGTGCCAGCAGCTCAGTAGCGGGAGCCTACGAGCAGTACTTC	CASSSVAGAYEQYF
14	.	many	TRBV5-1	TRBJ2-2	TGCGCCAGCAGCTTGGCAGGTAGTACCGGGGAGCTGTTTTTT	CASSLAGSTGELFF
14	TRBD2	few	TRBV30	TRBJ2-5	TGTGCCTGGAGTGTGCCCGGGGGGCAAGAGACCCAGTACTTC	CAWSVPGGQETQYF
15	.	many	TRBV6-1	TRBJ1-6	TGTGCCAGCGTGGTTGGCGGACTCTATAATTCACCCCTCCACTTT	CASVVGGLYNSPLHF
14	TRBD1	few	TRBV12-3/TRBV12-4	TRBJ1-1	TGTGCCAGCAGTTCGCAGGGGGCGCGACCTGAAGCTTTCTTT	CASSSQGARPEAFF
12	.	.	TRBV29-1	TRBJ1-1	TGCAGCGTTGGTACACCTAACACTGAAGCTTTCTTT	CSVGTPNTEAFF
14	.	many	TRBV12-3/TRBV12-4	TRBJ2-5	TGTGCCAGCAGTTTTGGGACTTACCAAGAGACCCAGTACTTC	CASSFGTYQETQYF
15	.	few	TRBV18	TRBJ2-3	TGTGCCAGCTCACCACCTGGCAGCGCCAAAGATACGCAGTATTTT	CASSPPGSAKDTQYF
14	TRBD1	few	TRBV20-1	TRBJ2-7	TGCAGTGCTAGGCAGGGGACAGGTCTCTACGAGCAGTACTTC	CSARQGTGLYEQYF
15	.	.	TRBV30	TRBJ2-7	TGTGCCTGGAGTATCCGTTTAGCCAGCTCCTACGAGCAGTACTTC	CAWSIRLASSYEQYF
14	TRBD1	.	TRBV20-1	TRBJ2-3	TGCAGTGCTCGCAAGACAGGGGCAGGAGATACGCAGTATTTT	CSARKTGAGDTQYF
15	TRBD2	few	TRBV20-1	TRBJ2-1	TGCAGTGCTAGAGATTCTCAGCGGGGGGTCAATGAGCAGTTCTTC	CSARDSQRGVNEQFF
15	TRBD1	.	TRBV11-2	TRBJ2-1	TGTGCCAGCAGCTTAGACCCAGGGGGCAGGAATGAGCAGTTCTTC	CASSLDPGGRNEQFF
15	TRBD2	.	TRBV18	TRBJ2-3	TGTGCCAGCTCACCTAGCGGGGGGGCCACAGATACGCAGTATTTT	CASSPSGGATDTQYF
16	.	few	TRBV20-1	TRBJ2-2	TGCAGTGCTAGAGAAACCAGGCCCAGGGGCACCGGGGAGCTGTTTTTT	CSARETRPRGTGELFF
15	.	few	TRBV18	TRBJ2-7	TGTGCCAGCTCACCTTCCGACGAAGCCTCCTACGAGCAGTACTTC	CASSPSDEASYEQYF
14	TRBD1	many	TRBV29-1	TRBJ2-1	TGCAGCGTCCCTGGACAGGGGACCCTCAATGAGCAGTTCTTC	CSVPGQGTLNEQFF
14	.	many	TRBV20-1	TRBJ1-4	TGCAGTGCTAGAGGTCCAGGGGATCATGAAAAACTGTTTTTT	CSARGPGDHEKLFF
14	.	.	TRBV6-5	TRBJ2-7	TGTGCCAGCAGTTCCTTAACGCTAAGTTCCGAGCAGTACTTC	CASSSLTLSSEQYF
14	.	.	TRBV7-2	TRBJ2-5	TGTGCCAGCAGCTTAAATAGTGGGGGCGAGACCCAGTACTTC	CASSLNSGGETQYF
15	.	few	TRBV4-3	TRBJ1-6	TGCGCCAGCAGCCAAGAATGGGGTTTAGGTTCACCCCTCCACTTT	CASSQEWGLGSPLHF
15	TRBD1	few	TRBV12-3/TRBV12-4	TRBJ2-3	TGTGCCAGCAGTTCCCAGGGGGCAGCGGCAGATACGCAGTATTTT	CASSSQGAAADTQYF
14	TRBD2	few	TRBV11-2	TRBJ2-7	TGTGCCAGCAGTTCACTAGCGGGGAAGGAAGAGCAGTACTTC	CASSSLAGKEEQYF
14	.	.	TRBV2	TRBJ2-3	TGTGCCAGCAGACGGGACACCTACACAGATACGCAGTATTTT	CASRRDTYTDTQYF
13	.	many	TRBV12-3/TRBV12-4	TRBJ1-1	TGTGCCAGCGGGGGGCAGCTGAACACTGAAGCTTTCTTT	CASGGQLNTEAFF
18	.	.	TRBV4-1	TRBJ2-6	TGCGCCAGCAGCCAAGTGTCGACACTGGCCCAAGGGGCCAACGTCCTGACTTTC	CASSQVSTLAQGANVLTF
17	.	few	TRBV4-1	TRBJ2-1	TGCGCCAGCAGCCAAGAACGTATCGCTAGCAGCTACAATGAGCAGTTCTTC	CASSQERIASSYNEQFF
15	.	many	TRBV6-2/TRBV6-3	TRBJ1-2	TGTGCCAGCAGTACCGGGGGACTTGGTGACTATGGCTACACCTTC	CASSTGGLGDYGYTF
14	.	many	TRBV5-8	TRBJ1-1	TGTGCCAGCAGCTTCGCGGTTTCGAGCACTGAAGCTTTCTTT	CASSFAVSSTEAFF
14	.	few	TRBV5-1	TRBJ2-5	TGCGCCAGCAGCTTCGGGCAAATCCAAGAGACCCAGTACTTC	CASSFGQIQETQYF
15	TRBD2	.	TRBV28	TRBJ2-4	TGTGCCAGCAGTTCTTCAGCGGGAGTTACGTACATTCAGTACTTC	CASSSSAGVTYIQYF
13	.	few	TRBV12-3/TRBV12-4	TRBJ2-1	TGTGCCAGCAAGGTCGGAAGTTACAATGAGCAGTTCTTC	CASKVGSYNEQFF
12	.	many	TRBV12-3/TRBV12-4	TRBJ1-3	TGTGCCAGCAGGGCAGGGATGAACACCATATATTTT	CASRAGMNTIYF
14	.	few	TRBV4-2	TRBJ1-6	TGTGCCAGCAGCCAAGGGGTCGGAACATCACCCCTCCACTTT	CASSQGVGTSPLHF
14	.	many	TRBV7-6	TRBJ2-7	TGTGCCAGCAGCCCCGTACTAACGCCCTACGAGCAGTACTTC	CASSPVLTPYEQYF
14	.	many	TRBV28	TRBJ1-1	TGTGCCAGCAGTACCTGGACTGGGAACACTGAAGCTTTCTTT	CASSTWTGNTEAFF
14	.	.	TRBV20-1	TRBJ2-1	TGCAGTGCGCCAAGGGGGTCTTTGGGGAATGAGCAGTTCTTC	CSAPRGSLGNEQFF
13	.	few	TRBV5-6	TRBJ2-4	TGTGCCAGCAGCTTGGGTCTAGGCAACATTCAGTACTTC	CASSLGLGNIQYF
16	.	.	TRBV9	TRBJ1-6	TGTGCCAGCAGCGTAGGGCTCAGCTCCTATAATTCACCCCTCCACTTT	CASSVGLSSYNSPLHF
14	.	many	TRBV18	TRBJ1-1	TGTGCCAGCTCACCACCCGTTGGGAACACTGAAGCTTTCTTT	CASSPPVGNTEAFF
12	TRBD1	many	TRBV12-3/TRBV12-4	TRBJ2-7	TGTGCCAGCAGCGGGACAGCCTACGAGCAGTACTTC	CASSGTAYEQYF
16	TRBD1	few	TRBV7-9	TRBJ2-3	TGTGCCAGCAGCCAAACCTTTAACAGGGGGCGAGATACGCAGTATTTT	CASSQTFNRGRDTQYF
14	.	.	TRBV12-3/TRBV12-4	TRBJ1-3	TGTGCCAGCAGTTGGGACATCGGTGGAAACACCATATATTTT	CASSWDIGGNTIYF